This TCR beta chain came from a study of immune cell composition in non-small cell lung cancer. To note about this clone: Its target is unknown.

DNA was extracted from unsorted cell suspensions stored frozen. Assay used: immunoSEQ multiplex PCR; TCRdb lists only in-frame clones, some missing. Of some 3,500 clones in the sample, over 60% were seen once. Points from the study as a whole: Tumour TCR-beta clonality showed no significant link to smoking pack-years.

Germline values: CDR1 LNHDA, CDR2 SQIVND (reference sequence). V gave up 0 bases and J gave up 5 bases, with 7 bases separating them. This CDR3 has 13 amino acids. This receptor was obtained from a human donor with non-small cell lung cancer. Sequencing was carried out using lung tumor tissue. The gene calls are TRBV19 and TRBJ1-1; D gene unclear. CDR3 protein: CASSIERETEAFF. The CDR3 DNA follows: TGTGCCAGTAGTATAGAACGGGAAACTGAAGCTTTCTTT.